The 9 T cell receptor beta chains reported below all come from one sample, sequenced in a study of shared clonotypes between healthy human individuals. TCRdb keeps only in-frame clones here, not all; method: immunoSEQ multiplex PCR. The sample includes about 460,000 clones, approximately 71% of them seen just once. The sequenced sample consisted of PBMCs. The receptors were gathered from a woman between 40 and 55 years old in good health. Some clones in this sample may be carry-over from other donors' samples.

The rearrangement uses TRBV15 and TRBJ2-1; weak D call: TRBD1 (7 bases). Trimming pared 0 bases from V and 9 bases from J, leaving 18 bases between. Looked up from germline, CDR1 is LNHNV and CDR2 is YYDKDF (reference sequence). CDR3 length: 16 amino acids. The CDR3 DNA follows: TGTGCCACCAGCAGAGATCCCAGACAGGGCGGGACTGAGCAGTTCTTC. Its protein is CATSRDPRQGGTEQFF.

The chain recombines TRBV7-2 with TRBJ2-1; D remains ambiguous. The germline V and J ends were trimmed by 6 bases and 2 bases, with 8 bases remaining between them. CDR3 size: 13 residues. The germline V gene has CDR1 SGHTA and CDR2 FQGNSA. CDR3 loop: CASSPDTYNEQFF. CDR3 nucleotide sequence: TGTGCCAGCAGTCCTGACACCTACAATGAGCAGTTCTTC.

This sequence joins TRBV29-1 and TRBJ2-2; 9 nucleotides agree with TRBD1. The CDR3 totals 14 residues. The V segment lost 3 bases and the J segment 6 bases; nucleotides outside the gene matches: 5. Germline-derived CDR1 and CDR2 are SQVTM and ANQGSEA. The CDR3 nucleotides are TGCAGCGTTGAGGTGGGACAGGGAGCCGGGGAGCTGTTTTTT. It yields the protein CSVEVGQGAGELFF.

In its sample, this clone was seen a few times. The gene calls are TRBV7-9 and TRBJ2-7, with D perhaps TRBD2 (5 bases). The CDR3 extends over 14 amino acids. Germline V gives CDR1 SEHNR, CDR2 FQNEAQ (reference sequence). V was pared by 2 bases and J by 5 bases, with 13 bases between. The CDR3 loop reads CASSLSVGNDEQYF. The CDR3 region has the DNA TGTGCCAGCAGCTTAAGCGTCGGGAATGACGAGCAGTACTTC.

The chain couples TRBV2 to TRBJ1-2; D is unresolved. The V end lost 7 bases, the J end lost 1 base, and 10 bases lay between the germline ends. The CDR3 has 13 amino acids. Germline V gives CDR1 SNHLY, CDR2 FYNNEI. CDR3 in amino acids: CASTVMGNYGYTF. The CDR3 DNA follows: TGTGCCAGCACGGTGATGGGTAACTATGGCTACACCTTC.

The rearrangement joins TRBV18 to TRBJ2-1, with 9 bases matching TRBD1. Trimming at V came to 1 base and at J to 3 bases, leaving 19 bases not matched to a gene. The germline V gene has CDR1 KGHSH and CDR2 LQKENI. This CDR3 has 21 amino acids. The CDR3 spells CASSPRRGFGTGPRGYNEQFF. The DNA for the CDR3 is TGTGCCAGCTCACCACGCCGAGGCTTTGGGACAGGGCCGAGGGGCTACAATGAGCAGTTCTTC.

This clone was detected ten times or more. The gene calls are TRBV9 and TRBJ2-3; D possibly corresponds to TRBD1 (6 bases). V was trimmed by 2 bases and J by 2 bases, leaving 15 bases between them. The CDR3 runs to 16 residues. Germline V gene sequence: CDR1 SGDLS, CDR2 YYNGEE. CDR3 nucleotide sequence: TGTGCCAGCAGCGTTTCCGGACAGCGCTCCACAGATACGCAGTATTTT. This gives the protein CASSVSGQRSTDTQYF.

This chain connects TRBV19 to TRBJ1-2, with 8 positions matching TRBD1. CDR3 length: 14 amino acids. Germline CDR1 and CDR2: LNHDA and SQIVND (reference sequence). V shed 4 bases and J 3 bases; nucleotides not matched to a gene: 4. This CDR3 is CASSKGQGDYGYTF. Here the CDR3 DNA reads TGTGCCAGTAGTAAAGGACAGGGAGACTATGGCTACACCTTC.

V and J are TRBV6-1 and TRBJ1-1, with 9 nucleotides matching TRBD1. The CDR3 length is 14 residues. The J segment lost 5 bases and the V segment lost 4 bases, leaving 5 bases of the junction unmatched. Germline loops: CDR1 MNHNS, CDR2 SASEGT. CDR3 nucleotide sequence: TGTGCCAGCAGTGGACAGGGGGTTGTTACTGAAGCTTTCTTT. Amino acid sequence: CASSGQGVVTEAFF.